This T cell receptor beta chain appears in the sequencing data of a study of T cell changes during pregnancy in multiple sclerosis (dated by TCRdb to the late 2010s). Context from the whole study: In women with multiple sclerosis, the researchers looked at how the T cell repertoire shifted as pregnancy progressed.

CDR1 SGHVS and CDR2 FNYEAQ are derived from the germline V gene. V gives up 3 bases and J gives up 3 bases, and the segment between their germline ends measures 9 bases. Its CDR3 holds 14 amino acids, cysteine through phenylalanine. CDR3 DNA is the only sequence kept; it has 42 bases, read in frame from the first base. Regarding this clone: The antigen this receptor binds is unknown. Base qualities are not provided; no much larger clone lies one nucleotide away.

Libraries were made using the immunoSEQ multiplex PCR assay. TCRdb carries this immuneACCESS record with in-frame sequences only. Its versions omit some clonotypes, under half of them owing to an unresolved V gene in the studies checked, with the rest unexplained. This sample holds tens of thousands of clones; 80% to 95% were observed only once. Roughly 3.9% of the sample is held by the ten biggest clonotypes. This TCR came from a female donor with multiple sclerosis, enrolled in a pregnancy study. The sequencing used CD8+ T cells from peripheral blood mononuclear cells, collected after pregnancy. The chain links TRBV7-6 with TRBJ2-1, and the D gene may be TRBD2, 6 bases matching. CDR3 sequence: CASSLGGIYNEQFF. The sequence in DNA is TGTGCCAGCAGCTTGGGAGGAATCTACAATGAGCAGTTCTTC.